This T cell receptor beta chain was profiled in a study of blood T cell repertoires in COVID-19. A Seattle source enrolled patients during active infection and followed them longitudinally. The CDR3 has 13 amino acids. Germline CDR1 GTSNPN, CDR2 SVGIG (reference sequence). V gave up 4 bases and J gave up 8 bases; unmatched junction bases: 5. Original processing notes: Quantification of nucleated cells was approximated via reference gene primer amplification. The assay was immunoSEQ multiplex PCR, and TCRdb's table has in-frame clones only and misses some. The DNA gave D and trimming, while V, J and clone size come from that table. The table includes fewer than 250,000 clones, about 80% detected once.

The sample consisted of peripheral blood. V gene TRBV30 combines with J gene TRBJ2-1, with 10 nucleotides matching TRBD2. The receptor was isolated from a woman aged 60-70 years with COVID-19, enrolled during active disease. CDR3 coding DNA: TGTGCCTGGAACGGCCTAGCGGGAGATGAGCAGTTCTTC. Translated, it gives CAWNGLAGDEQFF. Combining the CDR3 with reference TRBV30 and TRBJ2-1 gives the whole variable domain SQTIHQWPATLVQPVGSPLSLECTVEGTSNPNLYWYRQAAGRGLQLLFYSVGIGQISSEVPQNLSASRPQDRQFILSSKKLLLSDSGFYLCAWNGLAGDEQFFGPGTRLTVL.